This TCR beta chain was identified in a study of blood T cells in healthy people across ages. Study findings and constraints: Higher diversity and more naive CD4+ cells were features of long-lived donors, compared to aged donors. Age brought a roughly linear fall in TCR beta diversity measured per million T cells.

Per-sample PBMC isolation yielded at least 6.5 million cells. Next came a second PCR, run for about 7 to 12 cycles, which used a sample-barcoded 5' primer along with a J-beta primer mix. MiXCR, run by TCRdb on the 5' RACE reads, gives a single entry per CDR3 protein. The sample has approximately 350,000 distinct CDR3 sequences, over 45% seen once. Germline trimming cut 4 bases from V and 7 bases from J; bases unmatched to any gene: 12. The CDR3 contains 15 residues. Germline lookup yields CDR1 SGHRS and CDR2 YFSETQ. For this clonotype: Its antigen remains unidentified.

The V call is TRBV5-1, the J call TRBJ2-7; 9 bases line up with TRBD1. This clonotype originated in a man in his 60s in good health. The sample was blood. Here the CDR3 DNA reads TGCGCCAGCAGCCCTCTCCGGGACAGGGTTTATGAGCAGTACTTC. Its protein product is CASSPLRDRVYEQYF.